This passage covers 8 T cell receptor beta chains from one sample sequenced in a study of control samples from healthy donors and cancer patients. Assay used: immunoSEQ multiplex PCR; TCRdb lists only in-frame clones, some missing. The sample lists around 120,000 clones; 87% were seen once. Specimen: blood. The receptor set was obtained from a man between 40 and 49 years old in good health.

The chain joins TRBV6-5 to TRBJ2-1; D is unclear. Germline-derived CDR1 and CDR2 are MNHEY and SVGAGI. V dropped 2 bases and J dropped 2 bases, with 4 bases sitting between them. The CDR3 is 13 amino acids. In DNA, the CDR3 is TGTGCCAGCAGTTACCATACCTACAATGAGCAGTTCTTC. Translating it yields CASSYHTYNEQFF.

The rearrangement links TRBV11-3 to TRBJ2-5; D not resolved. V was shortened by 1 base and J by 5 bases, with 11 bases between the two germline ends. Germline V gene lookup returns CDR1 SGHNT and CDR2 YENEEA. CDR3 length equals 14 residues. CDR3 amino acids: CASSLAYVGETQYF. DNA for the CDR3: TGTGCCAGCAGCTTAGCTTATGTAGGGGAGACCCAGTACTTC.

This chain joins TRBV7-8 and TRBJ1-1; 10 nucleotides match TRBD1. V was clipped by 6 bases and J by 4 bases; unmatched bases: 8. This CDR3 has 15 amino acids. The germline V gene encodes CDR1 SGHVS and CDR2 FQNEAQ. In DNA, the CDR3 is TGTGCCAGCAGGGACAGGGGGGCTTTGAGCACTGAAGCTTTCTTT. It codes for CASRDRGALSTEAFF.

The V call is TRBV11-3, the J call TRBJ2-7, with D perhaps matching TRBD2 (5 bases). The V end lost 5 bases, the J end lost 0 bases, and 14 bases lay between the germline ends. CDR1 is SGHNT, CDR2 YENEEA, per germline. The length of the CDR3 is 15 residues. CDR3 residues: CASSRTQRASYEQYF. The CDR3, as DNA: TGTGCCAGCAGCCGGACTCAACGGGCCTCCTACGAGCAGTACTTC.

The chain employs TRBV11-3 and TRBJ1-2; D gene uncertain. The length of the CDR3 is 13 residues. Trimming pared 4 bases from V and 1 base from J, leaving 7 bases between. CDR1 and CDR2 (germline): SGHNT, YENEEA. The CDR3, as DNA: TGTGCCAGCAGCTCTCAATTTAACTATGGCTACACCTTC. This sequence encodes CASSSQFNYGYTF.

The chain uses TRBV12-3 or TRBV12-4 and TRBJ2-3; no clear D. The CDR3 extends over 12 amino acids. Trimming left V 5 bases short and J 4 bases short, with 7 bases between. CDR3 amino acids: CASSPSSDTQYF. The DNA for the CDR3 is TGTGCCAGCAGTCCCAGTTCAGATACGCAGTATTTT.

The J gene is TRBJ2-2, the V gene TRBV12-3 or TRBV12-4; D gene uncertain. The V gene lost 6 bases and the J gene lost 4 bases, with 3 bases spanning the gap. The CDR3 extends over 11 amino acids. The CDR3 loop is CASRGTGELFF. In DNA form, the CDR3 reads TGTGCCAGCAGAGGCACCGGGGAGCTGTTTTTT.

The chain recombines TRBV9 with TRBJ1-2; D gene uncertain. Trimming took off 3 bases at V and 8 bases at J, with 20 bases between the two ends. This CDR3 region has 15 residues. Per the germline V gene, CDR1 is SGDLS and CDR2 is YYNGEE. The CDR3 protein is CASSGGSEATVGYTF. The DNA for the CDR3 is TGTGCCAGCAGCGGGGGTTCGGAGGCCACCGTGGGCTACACCTTC. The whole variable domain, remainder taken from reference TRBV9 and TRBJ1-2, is DSGVTQTPKHLITATGQRVTLRCSPRSGDLSVYWYQQSLDQGLQFLIQYYNGEERAKGNILERFSAQQFPDLHSELNLSSLELGDSALYFCASSGGSEATVGYTFGSGTRLTVV.